These 13 T cell receptor beta chains were sequenced from one sample in a study of blood T cells in healthy people across ages. Alongside a J-beta primer mix, a sample-barcoded 5' primer served in a second PCR lasting about 6 to 12 cycles. From the 5' RACE reads, TCRdb called clonotypes with MiXCR, one entry per CDR3 protein. Of about 640,000 distinct CDR3 sequences in the sample, 58% were seen once. Sequencing was performed on blood. The receptors derive from a man in his 60s in good health.

The rearrangement joins TRBV6-5 to TRBJ2-1, with D perhaps matching TRBD1 (6 bases). The J call could be wrong; TRBJ2-7 is a better fit for the DNA end. The germline V gene encodes CDR1 MNHEY and CDR2 SVGAGI. This CDR3 contains 17 residues. The CDR3: CASSYSISGAGYNEQYF. The CDR3 coding sequence is TGTGCCAGCAGTTACTCGATATCAGGGGCCGGGTACAATGAGCAGTACTTC.

The chain combines TRBV12-3 or TRBV12-4 with TRBJ2-5; 7 bases fit TRBD1. The CDR3 has 14 amino acids. The ends lost 5 bases at V and 2 bases at J; junction bases unmatched: 5. In DNA, the CDR3 is TGTGCCAGCAGTGCCGACAGGGTACAAGAGACCCAGTACTTC. Amino acids: CASSADRVQETQYF.

The rearrangement links TRBV6-1 to TRBJ1-5; 9 nucleotides agree with TRBD1. This CDR3 is built from 14 residues. Trimming at V came to 7 bases and at J to 3 bases, leaving 4 bases not matched to a gene. Per the germline V gene, CDR1 is MNHNS and CDR2 is SASEGT. The CDR3 region has the DNA TGTGCCAGCAAAGGGACAGGGATCAATCAGCCCCAGCATTTT. It translates to CASKGTGINQPQHF.

This clonotype was counted only a few times. A much larger clone lies one base from this, so it may be a read error. CDR3 DNA sequence: TGTGCCAGCAGCTCCCTTAGTGAGCAGTACTTC. Protein sequence: CASSSLSEQYF. V is TRBV7-2 and J is TRBJ2-7; D call uncertain. Trimming left V 4 bases short and J 7 bases short, with 8 bases between. The germline gives CDR1 SGHTA, CDR2 FQGNSA. This CDR3 has 11 amino acids.

The chain uses TRBV6-5 and TRBJ1-2, with D possibly TRBD1 on 6 matching bases. Germline CDR1 MNHEY, CDR2 SVGAGI. This CDR3 region has 12 residues. V gave up 5 bases and J gave up 8 bases, with 12 bases separating them. CDR3 protein: CASSNRARGYTF. The CDR3 region has the DNA TGTGCCAGCAGTAACAGGGCACGGGGCTACACCTTC.

The chain is built from TRBV14 and TRBJ1-3; no definite D call. The germline V gene has CDR1 SGHDN and CDR2 FVKESK. The CDR3 has 15 amino acids. Trimming pared 0 bases from V and 2 bases from J, leaving 8 bases between. CDR3 sequence: CASSQERGPGNTIYF. CDR3 in DNA: TGTGCCAGCAGCCAAGAGCGAGGACCTGGAAACACCATATATTTT.

The chain joins TRBV5-1 to TRBJ1-4; D gene uncertain. From germline, CDR1 is SGHRS and CDR2 YFSETQ. The CDR3 covers 16 residues. Trimming shortened V by 0 bases and J by 0 bases, and 9 bases separated the two germline ends. CDR3 DNA: TGCGCCAGCAGCTTGGACGCGGTTGCAACTAATGAAAAACTGTTTTTT. It yields the protein CASSLDAVATNEKLFF. The full variable domain, its missing parts supplied by reference TRBV5-1 and TRBJ1-4, is KAGVTQTPRYLIKTRGQQVTLSCSPISGHRSVSWYQQTPGQGLQFLFEYFSETQRNKGNFPGRFSGRQFSNSRSEMNVSTLELGDSALYLCASSLDAVATNEKLFFGSGTQLSVL.

The rearrangement links TRBV14 to TRBJ2-1, with 7 bases fitting TRBD1. This CDR3 region has 16 residues. V was pared by 0 bases and J by 4 bases, with 6 bases of the junction left unmatched. CDR1 is SGHDN and CDR2 is FVKESK in the germline V gene. The CDR3, as DNA: TGTGCCAGCAGCCAAGAGAGTCAGGGGGTATACAATGAGCAGTTCTTC. It encodes CASSQESQGVYNEQFF.

V and J are TRBV20-1 and TRBJ2-3; 7 bases map to TRBD2. The CDR3 is 14 amino acids. J lost 9 bases, V lost 4 bases, and 13 bases had no gene match. Germline CDR1 DFQATT, CDR2 SNEGSKA (reference sequence). DNA of the CDR3: TGCAGTGCTACCGGACTTTCCGCGGGAGAGACGCAGTATTTT. This codes for CSATGLSAGETQYF.

The V and J genes are TRBV28 and TRBJ1-1; a weak D match, TRBD1 (5 bases). Trimming stripped 8 bases from V and 8 bases from J, with 21 bases between. The V gene's germline CDR1 is MDHEN and CDR2 SYDVKM. The CDR3 is made up of 14 amino acids. For the CDR3, the DNA is TGTGCCAGCGGGACCCCCCCGGGAGCGGGGGAAGCTTTCTTT. Encoded protein: CASGTPPGAGEAFF. The variable domain in full, completed from reference TRBV28 and TRBJ1-1, reads DVKVTQSSRYLVKRTGEKVFLECVQDMDHENMFWYRQDPGLGLRLIYFSYDVKMKEKGDIPEGYSVSREKKERFSLILESASTNQTSMYLCASGTPPGAGEAFFGQGTRLTVV.

The gene calls are TRBV6-1 and TRBJ2-5, with D perhaps matching TRBD1 or TRBD2 (5 bases each). V lost 6 bases and J 1 base, leaving 15 bases between the germline ends. The V gene's germline CDR1 is MNHNS and CDR2 SASEGT. The CDR3 is 15 residues long. The CDR3 DNA sequence: TGTGCCAGCAGGTCCTTCCGGGGCAGCCAAGAGACCCAGTACTTC. Protein product: CASRSFRGSQETQYF.

The V call is TRBV12-5, the J call TRBJ2-4; TRBD1 aligns across 8 bases. Near its end, the DNA agrees better with TRBJ2-7, so the J call may be wrong. CDR3 size: 14 residues. Germline CDR1 is LGHNT and CDR2 is FRNRAP. The CDR3 spells CASGPGTGTYEQYF. The CDR3, as DNA: TGTGCTAGTGGTCCGGGGACAGGCACCTACGAGCAGTACTTC.

In this sample, this clonotype turned up a few times. The chain carries TRBV5-1 and TRBJ1-1; possibly TRBD1 for D (5 bases). Germline CDR1 SGHRS, CDR2 YFSETQ. The CDR3 spans 15 residues. The germline V and J ends were trimmed by 5 bases and 1 base, with 15 bases remaining between them. The DNA of the CDR3 is TGCGCCAGCAGTGTTGGGAGCGGACAGAACACTGAAGCTTTCTTT. Residues: CASSVGSGQNTEAFF.